The sample holds a few counts of the clone carrying this T cell receptor (beta chain). This sample is drawn from a study of cytomegalovirus exposure and HLA in healthy donors. PCR involved 60 Vbeta and 13 Jbeta primers. Here immunoSEQ multiplex PCR was the method, and the copy in TCRdb shows in-frame clones only, minus some. The data show about 200,000 clones, with 70% seen just once and about 3% held by the top ten. This CDR3 comprises 16 residues. The V end was cut by 1 base, the J end by 7 bases, with 19 bases between. Germline loops: CDR1 MGHRA, CDR2 YSYEKL. The V call is TRBV4-1, the J call TRBJ2-5, with D maybe TRBD1 (6 bases). The sample consisted of PBMCs. This receptor was taken from a man between 40 and 49 years old in good health and CMV-seropositive. The CDR3 sequence is CASSQGGFGQTGTQYF. CDR3 DNA sequence: TGCGCCAGCAGCCAAGGAGGTTTTGGACAGACGGGGACCCAGTACTTC.